This passage covers 4 T cell receptor beta chains from one sample sequenced in a study of blood T cell repertoires in COVID-19 (dated by TCRdb to 2018 to 2020). The receptor library was made with the immunoSEQ multiplex PCR assay. Drawn from immuneACCESS, this table holds only the in-frame rearrangements with V and J called that TCRdb kept. Clones are partly lost; checked studies trace under half to an unresolved V gene and leave the rest unexplained. Present in this sample are tens of thousands of clones, about four fifths of which were seen just once. The biggest ten clones account for 22% of the sample. Sequencing was performed on peripheral blood. All receptors derive from a woman aged 60-70 years with acute or convalescent COVID-19.

This clone has only one observation. The chain recombines TRBV27 with TRBJ2-1, with 7 bases aligning to TRBD1. CDR1 MNHEY and CDR2 SMNVEV come from the germline V gene (reference sequence). This CDR3 has 15 amino acids. Losses at the gene ends were 5 bases for V and 8 bases for J; bases not matched to a gene: 12. Here the CDR3 DNA reads TGTGCCAGCAGTCCCGGGACAGAGGGTGTCTATGAGCAGTTCTTC. Residues: CASSPGTEGVYEQFF.

The chain recombines TRBV19 with TRBJ1-1, with unresolved D. V lost 4 bases and J 3 bases, leaving 9 bases between the germline ends. The length of the CDR3 is 13 residues. Germline V gives CDR1 LNHDA, CDR2 SQIVND (reference sequence). The CDR3 coding sequence is TGTGCCAGTAGTACAAAGAGGGACACTGAAGCTTTCTTT. As protein: CASSTKRDTEAFF.

The chain is built from TRBV7-3 and TRBJ2-3; 8 nucleotides match TRBD1. This CDR3 has 15 amino acids. From germline, CDR1 is SGHTA and CDR2 FQGTGA. J gave up 3 bases and V 4 bases, and 6 bases lay outside the gene matches. This chain's CDR3 is CASSSTGGDTDTQYF. The CDR3 coding sequence is TGTGCCAGCAGCTCAACAGGGGGAGATACAGATACGCAGTATTTT.

This chain joins TRBV27 and TRBJ2-6; 7 bases line up with TRBD1. The germline V gene has CDR1 MNHEY and CDR2 SMNVEV (reference sequence). V shed 4 bases, J shed 0 bases, and the junction held 9 bases outside the gene matches. The CDR3 runs to 18 residues. The CDR3 sequence: CASSYGPGQSSGANVLTF. CDR3 coding DNA: TGTGCCAGCAGTTACGGTCCGGGACAGAGCTCTGGGGCCAACGTCCTGACTTTC.